This T cell receptor (beta chain) comes out of a study of identical twins. Study-level results: Researchers caution that invariant MAIT and iNKT cells could partly confound zero-insertion analyses.

V was pared by 3 bases and J by 6 bases, with 7 bases of the junction left unmatched. The CDR3 runs to 15 residues. A universal primer site arose from template switching, and cDNA bore unique molecular identifiers. TCRdb analysed the 5' RACE reads with MiXCR anew, one entry per CDR3 protein. The sample lists approximately 670,000 distinct CDR3 sequences, 5.5% to 6.5% occurring once. This clonotype came up many times. Its antigen is still unknown. The clonotype was recovered from a man aged 18-30 years in good health. J is TRBJ2-2 and V is TRBV12-3 or TRBV12-4; 7 positions match TRBD1. Sequenced sample: naive T cells sorted from blood. The CDR3 DNA reads as TGTGCCAGCAGTTTGTCGGCAGGGGGAGCCGGGGAGCTGTTTTTT. It yields the protein CASSLSAGGAGELFF.